Each of the 9 T cell receptor beta chains below was sequenced from the same sample in a study of cytomegalovirus exposure and HLA in healthy donors. In the PCR, 60 Vbeta and 13 Jbeta primers were used. TCRdb's copy holds only in-frame clones and misses some; the assay was immunoSEQ multiplex PCR. The data hold over 150,000 clones, with about 83% observed a single time. Sequenced sample: PBMCs. The receptors originated from a woman aged 30 to 39 in good health and CMV-seronegative.

V is TRBV28 and J is TRBJ1-5; D gene unclear. Trimming stripped 5 bases from V and 2 bases from J, with 16 bases between. Germline V gene data show CDR1 as MDHEN and CDR2 as SYDVKM. This CDR3 is 16 amino acids long. CDR3 bases: TGTGCCAGCAGTCCCCTGGTAGGGCGGGGCAATCAGCCCCAGCATTTT. Protein product: CASSPLVGRGNQPQHF.

The rearrangement joins TRBV5-4 to TRBJ2-1; no definite D call. Trimming shortened V by 2 bases and J by 4 bases, and 7 bases separated the two germline ends. This CDR3 comprises 13 residues. Germline loops: CDR1 SGHNT, CDR2 YYREEE (reference sequence). CDR3 bases: TGTGCCAGCAGCTTTAGCAGATACAATGAGCAGTTCTTC. Residues: CASSFSRYNEQFF.

The chain is built from TRBV11-2 and TRBJ1-1; D call uncertain. Trimming removed 5 bases at V and 1 base at J, with 8 bases between. The germline gives CDR1 SGHAT, CDR2 FQNNGV. This CDR3 comprises 13 residues. CDR3 nucleotides: TGTGCCAGCAGCCCCCCGTGGAACACTGAAGCTTTCTTT. Protein product: CASSPPWNTEAFF.

This clone was detected once. The chain uses TRBV19 and TRBJ1-1; D uncertain. Trimming shortened V by 0 bases and J by 8 bases, and 7 bases separated the two germline ends. Germline values: CDR1 LNHDA, CDR2 SQIVND (reference sequence). CDR3 length equals 12 residues. The CDR3 protein is CASSIDRGEAFF. In DNA form, the CDR3 reads TGTGCCAGTAGTATAGATCGAGGGGAAGCTTTCTTT.

The V call is TRBV19, the J call TRBJ1-4; the D is unclear. The V and J ends lost 4 bases and 0 bases respectively, with 12 bases between them. Germline V gives CDR1 LNHDA, CDR2 SQIVND (reference sequence). This CDR3 region has 16 residues. Written as DNA, the CDR3 is TGTGCCAGTAGTAATCTACGATCTGCAACTAATGAAAAACTGTTTTTT. Amino acids: CASSNLRSATNEKLFF. Full variable domain (remainder filled in from reference TRBV19 and TRBJ1-4): DGGITQSPKYLFRKEGQNVTLSCEQNLNHDAMYWYRQDPGQGLRLIYYSQIVNDFQKGDIAEGYSVSREKKESFPLTVTSAQKNPTAFYLCASSNLRSATNEKLFFGSGTQLSVL.

The gene calls are TRBV7-2 and TRBJ2-3, with 7 bases aligning to TRBD1. Germline CDR1 and CDR2: SGHTA and FQGNSA. J lost 0 bases, V lost 5 bases, and 2 bases had no gene match. The CDR3 sequence is 14 residues long. In nucleotides, the CDR3 is TGTGCCAGCAGCAAGGGACAGAGCACAGATACGCAGTATTTT. Translated, it gives CASSKGQSTDTQYF.

V is TRBV15 and J is TRBJ2-2, with a weak D call TRBD2 (6 bases). Germline loops: CDR1 LNHNV, CDR2 YYDKDF (reference sequence). The germline V and J ends were trimmed by 2 bases and 4 bases, with 17 bases remaining between them. The CDR3 totals 17 residues. In DNA form, the CDR3 reads TGTGCCACCAGCAGACTTGGGACTCACGCGAGCACCGGGGAGCTGTTTTTT. Amino acids: CATSRLGTHASTGELFF.

This clone was recorded once. The chain recombines TRBV28 with TRBJ2-1, with TRBD2 matching 7 bases. This CDR3 is 17 amino acids long. Looked up from germline, CDR1 is MDHEN and CDR2 is SYDVKM. The V and J ends lost 5 bases and 6 bases, in that order; junction bases with no gene match: 16. The CDR3, as DNA: TGTGCCAGCAGTGTCTATCCGGGCCTTTGGGGGGGCAATGAGCAGTTCTTC. It yields the protein CASSVYPGLWGGNEQFF.

The chain joins TRBV7-2 to TRBJ2-5, with 9 nucleotides matching TRBD2. This CDR3 has 13 amino acids. Per germline, CDR1 SGHTA and CDR2 FQGNSA. Trimming took 5 bases from V and 4 from J; bases not matched to a gene: 2. Here the CDR3 DNA reads TGTGCCAGCAGCCCTAGCGGGACAGAGACCCAGTACTTC. Its translation: CASSPSGTETQYF.